These 9 T cell receptor beta chains were sequenced from one sample in a study of T cell responses to AZD1222 COVID-19 vaccine (dated by TCRdb to the early 2020s). The protocol used for the library was the immunoSEQ multiplex PCR assay. TCRdb mirrors the immuneACCESS table, restricted to in-frame sequences. Some clones are absent from its copies; in checked studies, under half trace to an unresolved V gene, and the reason for the others is unknown. This sample gives about 140,000 clones in total; about 91% of them show up just once. The ten top clones hold roughly 3.5% of the sample. The sample's time point, from its label and the paper: about 28 days (+/-7) after the second vaccine dose. Specimen: peripheral blood, collected 28 days after the second AZD1222 dose. The receptors here all came from an adult who received the AZD1222 COVID-19 vaccine.

The chain recombines TRBV10-3 with TRBJ2-1; 11 bases are shared with TRBD2. After removal of 7 bases from V and 0 bases from J, the junction contained 5 bases not matched to a gene. The CDR3 length is 16 residues. CDR1 ENHRY and CDR2 SYGVKD come from the germline V gene. CDR3 in amino acids: CAINRLAGRSYNEQFF. CDR3 nucleotides: TGTGCCATCAATAGACTAGCGGGACGCTCCTACAATGAGCAGTTCTTC.

The chain joins TRBV9 to TRBJ1-1; 7 bases align to TRBD1. CDR1 is SGDLS and CDR2 is YYNGEE in the germline V gene. V was pared by 4 bases and J by 4 bases, with 10 bases of the junction left unmatched. This CDR3 region has 15 residues. The DNA of the CDR3 is TGTGCCAGCAGCATAACAGGGGAAGGAGCCACTGAAGCTTTCTTT. Translation gives CASSITGEGATEAFF.

This sequence joins TRBV27 and TRBJ2-1; D possibly matches TRBD1 or TRBD2 (5 bases each). Per germline, CDR1 MNHEY and CDR2 SMNVEV (reference sequence). The CDR3 has 15 residues. V was cut by 2 bases and J by 6 bases, with 14 bases left in between. In DNA form, the CDR3 reads TGTGCCAGCAGTTTAGGGTCGGGGCACGGCAATGAGCAGTTCTTC. This translates into CASSLGSGHGNEQFF.

V gene TRBV6-5 combines with J gene TRBJ2-3; no definite D call. CDR3 size: 13 residues. CDR1 is MNHEY and CDR2 is SVGAGI in the germline V gene. V lost 11 bases to trimming and J lost 1 base, with 13 bases between them. CDR3: CAVRREGTDTQYF. Written as DNA, the CDR3 is TGTGCCGTACGGCGCGAGGGCACAGATACGCAGTATTTT.

The chain carries TRBV2 and TRBJ2-7; tentative D call: TRBD1 (5 bases). Looked up from germline, CDR1 is SNHLY and CDR2 is FYNNEI. The CDR3 is made up of 14 amino acids. Deletions cut 7 bases from V and 3 bases from J, with 16 bases between. CDR3 nucleotides: TGTGCCAGCAACCTGCAGGGCCCGAGCTACGAGCAGTACTTC. This codes for CASNLQGPSYEQYF.

This clone has a single count. The chain recombines TRBV4-3 with TRBJ2-2, with D maybe TRBD2 (5 bases). Germline values: CDR1 LGHNA, CDR2 YSLEER. The CDR3 spans 15 residues. Trimming stripped 1 base from V and 5 bases from J, with 11 bases between. This CDR3 reads CASSQGVTRTGELFF. CDR3 nucleotide sequence: TGCGCCAGCAGCCAAGGGGTAACTAGAACCGGGGAGCTGTTTTTT.

The DNA of the CDR3 is TGTGCCAGCAGCCAAGCCGGGACAGTGATTGGCAATGAGCAGTTCTTC. It translates to CASSQAGTVIGNEQFF. The V gene is TRBV14, the J gene TRBJ2-1; 7 bases are a match to TRBD1. The germline gives CDR1 SGHDN, CDR2 FVKESK. There are 16 residues in the CDR3. With V trimmed by 1 base and J by 6 bases, 9 bases remained unmatched.

The rearrangement joins TRBV15 to TRBJ1-3; the match to TRBD1 covers 7 bases. The trim removed 3 bases at V and 4 bases at J, leaving 6 bases unmatched. Germline values: CDR1 LNHNV, CDR2 YYDKDF (reference sequence). CDR3 length: 15 amino acids. CDR3 amino acids: CATSRDTGAGNTIYF. The CDR3 region has the DNA TGTGCCACCAGCAGGGACACAGGGGCCGGAAACACCATATATTTT.

This clone was counted a few times. The chain has TRBV30 and TRBJ1-2, with TRBD1 matching 7 bases. Trimming removed 5 bases from V and 3 bases from J; junction bases left unmatched: 6. CDR3 size: 13 residues. From germline, CDR1 is GTSNPN and CDR2 SVGIG (reference sequence). CDR3 nucleotide sequence: TGTGCCTGGGGGGACAGAGGATACTATGGCTACACCTTC. This translates into CAWGDRGYYGYTF.